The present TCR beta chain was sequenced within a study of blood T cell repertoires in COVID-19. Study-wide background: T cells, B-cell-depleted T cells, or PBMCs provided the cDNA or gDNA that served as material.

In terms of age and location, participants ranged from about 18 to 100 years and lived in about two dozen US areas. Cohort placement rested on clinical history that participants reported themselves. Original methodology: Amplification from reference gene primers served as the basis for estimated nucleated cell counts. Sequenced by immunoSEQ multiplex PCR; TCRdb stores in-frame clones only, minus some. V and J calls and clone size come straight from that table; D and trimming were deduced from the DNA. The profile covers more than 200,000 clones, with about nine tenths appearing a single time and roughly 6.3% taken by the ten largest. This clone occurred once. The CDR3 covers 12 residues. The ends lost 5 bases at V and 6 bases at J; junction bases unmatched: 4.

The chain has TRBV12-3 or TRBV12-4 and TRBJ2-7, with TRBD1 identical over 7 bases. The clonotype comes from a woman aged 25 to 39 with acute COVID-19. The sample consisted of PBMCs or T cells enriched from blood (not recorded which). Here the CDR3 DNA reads TGTGCCAGCAGTCAGGACAGGTCCGAGCAGTACTTC. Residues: CASSQDRSEQYF.